The 9 T cell receptor beta chains presented below share a single source sample, sequenced in a study of post-analysis software for immune sequencing data. Study conclusions and caveats: Five or six TRBV segments, TRBV5-6, TRBV5-1 and TRBV20-1 among them, were found more frequent in patients than controls.

Antigens for these TCRs are unknown. Tagging with unique molecular identifiers was a feature of the TCR beta cDNA libraries. MiXCR was run by TCRdb on the PCR reads, yielding one entry per CDR3 protein. The sample has some 700,000 distinct CDR3 sequences, 59% seen once. Sample: blood. Receptor source: a girl aged 2-9 years with multiple sclerosis.

This clonotype has just a few counts. The chain joins TRBV6-2 or TRBV6-3 to TRBJ1-1; weak D call: TRBD1 (5 bases). CDR1 and CDR2 (germline): MNHEY, SVGEGT. The CDR3 loop spans 12 amino acids. The V and J ends lost 5 bases and 11 bases respectively, with 15 bases between them. The CDR3 nucleotides read TGTGCCAGCAGTCAAGGGGTCCAAATGGCTTTCTTT. Its protein product is CASSQGVQMAFF.

The rearrangement uses TRBV5-1 and TRBJ2-1; TRBD2 matches at 15 bases. CDR1 and CDR2 from the germline V gene are SGHRS and YFSETQ. This CDR3 contains 15 residues. V lost 7 bases and J lost 7; bases outside the gene matches: 6. The chain's CDR3 is CASCWTSGRGNEQFF. CDR3 bases: TGCGCCAGCTGTTGGACTAGCGGGAGGGGAAATGAGCAGTTCTTC. Complete variable domain (other parts from reference TRBV5-1 and TRBJ2-1): KAGVTQTPRYLIKTRGQQVTLSCSPISGHRSVSWYQQTPGQGLQFLFEYFSETQRNKGNFPGRFSGRQFSNSRSEMNVSTLELGDSALYLCASCWTSGRGNEQFFGPGTRLTVL.

In DNA, the CDR3 is TGCGCCAGCAGCTTGCCGGGGGGAGACACAGATACGCAGTATTTT. Translation: CASSLPGGDTDTQYF. This rearrangement joins TRBV5-1 to TRBJ2-3, with 7 bases aligning to TRBD2. CDR1 SGHRS and CDR2 YFSETQ come from the germline V gene. V lost 1 base to trimming and J lost 2 bases; unmatched junction nucleotides: 4. The CDR3 totals 15 residues.

In this sample, this clonotype turned up a few times. This chain's CDR3 is CASSQGRVGRLGTEAFF. The CDR3 nucleotides read TGTGCCAGCAGCCAGGGGCGGGTAGGGCGGTTGGGCACTGAAGCTTTCTTT. The rearrangement joins TRBV7-3 to TRBJ1-1; a possible D gene is TRBD1 (6 bases). V was trimmed by 5 bases and J by 4 bases, leaving 23 bases between them. The germline V gene encodes CDR1 SGHTA and CDR2 FQGTGA. The length of the CDR3 is 17 residues.

The chain has TRBV20-1 and TRBJ2-6; 11 bases agree with TRBD1. With 2 bases clipped from V and 2 bases from J, the junction kept 11 bases outside the gene matches. CDR1 and CDR2 from the germline V gene are DFQATT and SNEGSKA (reference sequence). This CDR3 spans 19 amino acids. The CDR3 DNA reads TGCAGTGCTAGAATGTCGGGACAGGGGGTTTATGCTGGGGCCAACGTCCTGACTTTC. Protein sequence: CSARMSGQGVYAGANVLTF.

This chain joins TRBV7-3 and TRBJ2-1, with 9 bases fitting TRBD2. Germline V CDR1 and CDR2: SGHTA, FQGTGA. V lost 6 bases to trimming and J lost 5 bases; unmatched junction nucleotides: 5. The CDR3 has 14 amino acids. CDR3 coding DNA: TGTGCCAGCAGTTTAGCGGGGGTCAACAATGAGCAGTTCTTC. Translation gives CASSLAGVNNEQFF.

This chain connects TRBV6-6 to TRBJ2-3; D might be TRBD1 or TRBD2, each matching 5 bases. The CDR3 covers 14 residues. Germline values: CDR1 MNHNY, CDR2 SVGAGI (reference sequence). With 6 bases removed from V and 3 bases from J, the gap between germline ends came to 13 bases. CDR3: CASSRDATTDTQYF. In nucleotides, the CDR3 is TGTGCCAGCAGCAGGGACGCTACAACAGATACGCAGTATTTT.

The CDR3 loop is CASSLEVGGSPDTQYF. The CDR3 bases are TGCGCCAGCAGCTTGGAAGTCGGCGGCTCCCCAGATACGCAGTATTTT. The chain combines TRBV5-1 with TRBJ2-3; D unresolved. The V end lost 0 bases, the J end lost 4 bases, and 15 bases lay between the germline ends. The CDR3 spans 16 residues. Per the germline V gene, CDR1 is SGHRS and CDR2 is YFSETQ.

This chain connects TRBV15 to TRBJ2-1; no clear D gene. From germline, CDR1 is LNHNV and CDR2 YYDKDF (reference sequence). The CDR3 has 14 amino acids. Trimming cost V 1 base and J 5 bases, with 9 bases left between them. CDR3 loop: CATSRGIQHNEQFF. As DNA, the CDR3 is TGTGCCACCAGCAGAGGAATACAGCACAATGAGCAGTTCTTC.